The 16 T cell receptor beta chains below were found in one sample sequenced in a study of technical replicates of blood from several donors. Repertoires were generated with immunoSEQ multiplex PCR, while TCRdb's copy carries only in-frame clones and drops some. The sample lists about 49,000 clones; approximately 90% were seen once. The source material was PBMCs. Source of these receptors: a human donor in good health. Some clones in this sample may be carry-over from other donors' samples.

J is TRBJ1-6 and V is TRBV9; 7 bases fit TRBD1. This CDR3 spans 15 amino acids. V lost 5 bases, J lost 6 bases, and 8 bases stayed unmatched. From germline, CDR1 is SGDLS and CDR2 YYNGEE. DNA for the CDR3: TGTGCCAGCAGACGACAGGGTGACGGTAATTCACCCCTCCACTTT. Amino acids: CASRRQGDGNSPLHF.

The chain combines TRBV6-4 with TRBJ2-3, with D perhaps matching TRBD2 (7 bases). This CDR3 has 14 residues. Germline V CDR1 and CDR2: MRHNA, SNTAGT. V was trimmed by 5 bases and J by 5 bases, leaving 14 bases between them. The CDR3 sequence is CASSFSGGVDTQYF. The CDR3 DNA sequence: TGTGCCAGCAGTTTTTCGGGGGGCGTAGATACGCAGTATTTT.

The chain recombines TRBV6-5 with TRBJ1-6; 7 bases fit TRBD1. J was trimmed by 11 bases and V by 6 bases; bases with no gene match: 10. There are 14 residues in the CDR3. Per the germline V gene, CDR1 is MNHEY and CDR2 is SVGAGI. In nucleotides, the CDR3 is TGTGCCAGCAGCCCGGGACAGTCAAGAGCACCCCTCCACTTT. It yields the protein CASSPGQSRAPLHF.

The chain's CDR3 is CASSVVLADRTHKGRPGEKLFF. The CDR3 DNA reads as TGTGCCAGCAGCGTAGTTCTTGCTGACAGGACCCATAAAGGACGGCCGGGTGAAAAACTGTTTTTT. The gene calls are TRBV9 and TRBJ1-4; maybe TRBD1 (6 bases). Germline V gene lookup returns CDR1 SGDLS and CDR2 YYNGEE. Trimming shortened V by 0 bases and J by 7 bases, and 34 bases separated the two germline ends. The CDR3 has 22 residues.

The chain joins TRBV7-9 to TRBJ2-1, with D perhaps TRBD2 (5 bases). Germline V gene lookup returns CDR1 SEHNR and CDR2 FQNEAQ (reference sequence). V was clipped by 0 bases and J by 7 bases, with 7 bases between them. The CDR3 spans 13 residues. The CDR3 here is CASSLALENEQFF. In nucleotides, the CDR3 is TGTGCCAGCAGCTTAGCACTAGAGAATGAGCAGTTCTTC.

The J gene is TRBJ2-5, the V gene TRBV14, with 14 positions matching TRBD2. Germline CDR1 reads SGHDN; CDR2 reads FVKESK. This CDR3 contains 16 residues. Unmatched junction bases numbered 4, after V lost 3 bases and J lost 4 bases. The CDR3 reads CASSHGLAGGLETQYF. The CDR3, as DNA: TGTGCCAGCAGCCACGGACTAGCGGGAGGATTAGAGACCCAGTACTTC.

The chain links TRBV11-3 to TRBJ2-3; D is undetermined. Germline CDR1 SGHNT, CDR2 YENEEA. Trimming took off 6 bases at V and 6 bases at J, with 10 bases between the two ends. The CDR3 contains 12 residues. The CDR3: CASSQRRDTQYF. In nucleotides, the CDR3 is TGTGCCAGCAGTCAGAGGCGGGATACGCAGTATTTT.

The rearrangement uses TRBV6-5 and TRBJ1-5; D gene uncertain. The V end was cut by 5 bases, the J end by 2 bases, with 10 bases between. Per the germline V gene, CDR1 is MNHEY and CDR2 is SVGAGI. There are 14 residues in the CDR3. The DNA of the CDR3 is TGTGCCAGCAGTAACGGGTGGGGCAATCAGCCCCAGCATTTT. It translates to CASSNGWGNQPQHF.

The rearrangement links TRBV5-1 to TRBJ2-3; TRBD2 matches 14 bases. Germline V gene lookup returns CDR1 SGHRS and CDR2 YFSETQ. The J segment lost 1 base and the V segment lost 0 bases, leaving 4 bases of the junction unmatched. The CDR3 is 18 residues long. Written as DNA, the CDR3 is TGCGCCAGCAGCTTGGTGGGGACTAGCGGGGGTGGCACAGATACGCAGTATTTT. Its protein product is CASSLVGTSGGGTDTQYF.

V gene TRBV12-5 combines with J gene TRBJ2-3, with D perhaps TRBD1 (6 bases). This CDR3 has 15 residues. Trimming pared 3 bases from V and 9 bases from J, leaving 19 bases between. Germline values: CDR1 LGHNT, CDR2 FRNRAP. The CDR3 reads CASGFRQGPPETQYF. The CDR3 DNA follows: TGTGCTAGTGGTTTTAGGCAGGGGCCACCTGAAACGCAGTATTTT.

This clone came up once. The CDR3 DNA is TGCGCCAGCAGCCAAGATCCGGGGGGGATCGTCACTGAAGCTTTCTTT. Its translation is CASSQDPGGIVTEAFF. This sequence joins TRBV4-1 and TRBJ1-1; maybe TRBD1 (5 bases). The CDR3 runs 16 residues. Germline V gives CDR1 MGHRA, CDR2 YSYEKL. The ends were cut back, 0 bases at V and 4 bases at J, with 15 bases in the middle.

This clone came up a few times. The rearrangement links TRBV27 to TRBJ2-5, with TRBD1 as a possible D gene (6 bases). The CDR3 spans 15 residues. The germline V and J ends were trimmed by 2 bases and 9 bases, with 19 bases remaining between them. Germline CDR1 is MNHEY and CDR2 is SMNVEV (reference sequence). The CDR3 DNA follows: TGTGCCAGCAGTTTACCGGGGACAAAGTTGCAGGCCCAGTACTTC. Translation: CASSLPGTKLQAQYF.

The chain links TRBV7-9 to TRBJ1-1; D call uncertain. V was pared by 7 bases and J by 3 bases, with 12 bases between. This CDR3 region has 13 residues. Germline V gene data show CDR1 as SEHNR and CDR2 as FQNEAQ (reference sequence). CDR3 bases: TGTGCCAGCATTGGAGTTGAAGACACTGAAGCTTTCTTT. Amino acids: CASIGVEDTEAFF.

V and J are TRBV4-3 and TRBJ1-4; tentatively, D is TRBD1 (6 bases). This CDR3 has 16 amino acids. In germline, CDR1 is LGHNA, CDR2 YSLEER. V was clipped by 3 bases and J by 0 bases, with 11 bases between them. CDR3 amino acids: CASSQGAAATNEKLFF. The CDR3, as DNA: TGCGCCAGCAGCCAGGGGGCCGCTGCAACTAATGAAAAACTGTTTTTT.

The V call is TRBV6-4, the J call TRBJ2-7; D may be TRBD1 (6 bases). V was clipped by 3 bases and J by 4 bases, with 16 bases between them. Germline lookup yields CDR1 MRHNA and CDR2 SNTAGT. This CDR3 is built from 15 residues. As DNA, the CDR3 is TGTGCCAGCAGTGAGCGACCGGGACAACCATACGAGCAGTACTTC. Its translation is CASSERPGQPYEQYF.

The genes are TRBV5-4 and TRBJ2-1, with 12 nucleotides matching TRBD2. Germline lookup yields CDR1 SGHNT and CDR2 YYREEE (reference sequence). The trim removed 5 bases at V and 7 bases at J, leaving 4 bases unmatched. There are 14 residues in the CDR3. CDR3 in amino acids: CASRASGGANEQFF. The CDR3 nucleotides are TGTGCCAGCAGAGCTAGCGGGGGGGCGAATGAGCAGTTCTTC.